The next 20 T cell receptor beta chains were all read from a single sample in a study of blood T cell repertoires in COVID-19. TCRdb keeps only in-frame clones here, not all; method: immunoSEQ multiplex PCR. The data contain roughly 90,000 clones, around three quarters of them singletons. The sample taken for sequencing was peripheral blood. The receptors stem from a woman between 70 and 85 years old with acute or convalescent COVID-19.

The CDR3: CASSPRDTIMNTEAFF. The CDR3 DNA reads as TGTGCCAGCTCACCACGGGACACCATCATGAACACTGAAGCTTTCTTT. The rearrangement joins TRBV18 to TRBJ1-1, with D tentatively TRBD1 (6 bases). This CDR3 spans 16 amino acids. V lost 1 base to trimming and J lost 0 bases, with 12 bases between them. Per the germline V gene, CDR1 is KGHSH and CDR2 is LQKENI.

This clone appeared a few times. The chain uses TRBV9 and TRBJ2-1, with TRBD2 matching 13 bases. CDR3 length: 16 amino acids. In germline, CDR1 is SGDLS, CDR2 YYNGEE. Trimming at V came to 3 bases and at J to 5 bases, leaving 5 bases not matched to a gene. The CDR3 DNA reads as TGTGCCAGCAGCGGGACTAGCGGGAGTCTAGACAATGAGCAGTTCTTC. Amino acids: CASSGTSGSLDNEQFF.

This clone was detected a few times. The genes are TRBV21-1 and TRBJ1-2; the table assigns TRBD1, which was not confirmed against the DNA. TRBV21-1 is shown as a pseudogene. CDR3 length: 11 residues. The CDR3 bases are TGTGCCAGCAGACAGGCGCAGGGCTACACCTTC. Protein: CASRQAQGYTF.

The chain joins TRBV27 to TRBJ1-6, with 8 bases that match TRBD1. The CDR3 contains 17 residues. Germline CDR1 reads MNHEY; CDR2 reads SMNVEV (reference sequence). V was clipped by 5 bases and J by 3 bases; unmatched bases: 9. In DNA, the CDR3 is TGTGCCAGCAGTATGTCCAGGGGGCGCAACTATAATTCACCCCTCCACTTT. It codes for CASSMSRGRNYNSPLHF.

This clone showed up just a few times. The chain uses TRBV28 and TRBJ1-5; a weak D match, TRBD1 (5 bases). Between the trimmed V and J ends, which lost 7 bases and 0 bases, there was a span of 10 bases. Germline-derived CDR1 and CDR2 are MDHEN and SYDVKM. This CDR3 has 14 residues. The CDR3 DNA reads TGTGCCAGCAAGACGGACAATAGCAATCAGCCCCAGCATTTT. Translated, it gives CASKTDNSNQPQHF.

The rearrangement joins TRBV6-5 to TRBJ2-1; 7 nucleotides match TRBD2. The germline gives CDR1 MNHEY, CDR2 SVGAGI. This CDR3 region has 14 residues. The V gene end was trimmed by 2 bases and the J gene end by 6 bases; junction bases not matched to a gene: 4. CDR3 sequence (DNA): TGTGCCAGCAGTTACCGGACTAGATCCAATGAGCAGTTCTTC. Amino acids: CASSYRTRSNEQFF.

The chain uses TRBV18 and TRBJ1-1; weak D call: TRBD1 (5 bases). The V end lost 4 bases, the J end lost 10 bases, and 13 bases lay between the germline ends. The germline V gene has CDR1 KGHSH and CDR2 LQKENI. The CDR3 length is 12 residues. CDR3 in DNA: TGTGCCAGCTCACTATCAGGGTTGGGAGCTTTCTTT. It codes for CASSLSGLGAFF.

This clone has only a few counts. One end of the junction varies from germline; a read error may be responsible. V usage is TRBV5-1 and J usage is TRBJ1-1; maybe TRBD1 (5 bases). The CDR3 is 14 residues long. Germline CDR1 reads SGHRS; CDR2 reads YFSETQ. In DNA, the CDR3 is TGCGCCAGCAGCTTGGCAGGGAGGAACGCTGAAGCTTTCTTT. Protein sequence: CASSLAGRNAEAFF.

The V gene is TRBV7-9, the J gene TRBJ2-3; 11 bases align to TRBD2. V lost 0 bases, J lost 0 bases, and 5 bases stayed unmatched. The CDR3 consists of 18 residues. Per germline, CDR1 SEHNR and CDR2 FQNEAQ (reference sequence). The CDR3 coding sequence is TGTGCCAGCAGCTTAGCACTAGCGGGGGTCCCAAGCACAGATACGCAGTATTTT. Its translation: CASSLALAGVPSTDTQYF.

The chain is built from TRBV6-5 and TRBJ1-1, with D unresolved. This CDR3 is built from 14 residues. The germline V and J ends were trimmed by 5 bases and 5 bases, with 15 bases remaining between them. Germline CDR1 and CDR2: MNHEY and SVGAGI. The CDR3: CASSILGSKTEAFF. The CDR3 DNA follows: TGTGCCAGCAGTATTCTCGGGAGTAAAACTGAAGCTTTCTTT.

The chain couples TRBV29-1 to TRBJ1-2, with D perhaps TRBD1 (5 bases). The CDR3 is 13 amino acids. Germline V CDR1 and CDR2: SQVTM, ANQGSEA. Trimming took 4 bases from V and 8 from J, leaving 17 bases between them. CDR3 region: CSVGQILIEGYTF. As DNA, the CDR3 is TGCAGCGTTGGACAGATCCTGATTGAAGGCTACACCTTC.

This clone was detected only a few times. This chain links TRBV7-2 with TRBJ2-7; TRBD2 is a possible D gene (7 bases). This CDR3 is 14 amino acids long. CDR1 and CDR2 from the germline V gene are SGHTA and FQGNSA. Deletions cut 3 bases from V and 6 bases from J, with 15 bases between. The CDR3: CASSFNAGAVEQYF. The CDR3, as DNA: TGTGCCAGCAGCTTCAATGCGGGGGCGGTCGAGCAGTACTTC.

The rearrangement links TRBV28 to TRBJ2-7; D is unclear. V shed 7 bases and J shed 5 bases, with 9 bases lying between them. Germline V CDR1 and CDR2: MDHEN, SYDVKM. CDR3 length: 11 amino acids. The CDR3 reads CASTRFHEQYF. CDR3 sequence (DNA): TGTGCCAGCACCAGGTTCCACGAGCAGTACTTC.

Comment on this clone: Other DNA sequences of this sample code for an identical CDR3. The chain combines TRBV19 with TRBJ2-7; 7 bases map to TRBD1. The CDR3 totals 14 residues. CDR1 and CDR2 (germline): LNHDA, SQIVND (reference sequence). With V trimmed by 7 bases and J by 0 bases, 6 bases remained unmatched. For the CDR3, the DNA is TGTGCCAGTAATCCCAGGGGGAACTCCTACGAGCAGTACTTC. As protein: CASNPRGNSYEQYF. The whole variable domain, remainder taken from reference TRBV19 and TRBJ2-7, is DGGITQSPKYLFRKEGQNVTLSCEQNLNHDAMYWYRQDPGQGLRLIYYSQIVNDFQKGDIAEGYSVSREKKESFPLTVTSAQKNPTAFYLCASNPRGNSYEQYFGPGTRLTVT.

This clone was recorded once. In DNA form, the CDR3 reads TGTGCCAGCAGTTTGGAGCGGACCTACGAGCAGTACTTC. It specifies CASSLERTYEQYF. The J gene is TRBJ2-7, the V gene TRBV12-3 or TRBV12-4; a possible D gene is TRBD2 (5 bases). V was clipped by 3 bases and J by 2 bases, with 8 bases between them. CDR3 length equals 13 residues.

The chain uses TRBV7-8 and TRBJ1-5; a possible D gene is TRBD1 (5 bases). V was pared by 2 bases and J by 3 bases, with 20 bases between. Per the germline V gene, CDR1 is SGHVS and CDR2 is FQNEAQ. The CDR3 contains 18 residues. CDR3 sequence: CASSLSPVGGSHNQPQHF. CDR3 nucleotide sequence: TGTGCCAGCAGCTTAAGCCCGGTGGGGGGGTCCCACAATCAGCCCCAGCATTTT.

The gene calls are TRBV2 and TRBJ1-2, with D unresolved. The CDR3 spans 13 residues. Germline CDR1 and CDR2: SNHLY and FYNNEI. V dropped 4 bases and J dropped 2 bases, with 8 bases sitting between them. DNA for the CDR3: TGTGCCAGCAGTGGGAGCGGAAACTATGGCTACACCTTC. Encoded protein: CASSGSGNYGYTF. Full variable domain (outside the CDR3, taken from reference TRBV2 and TRBJ1-2): EPEVTQTPSHQVTQMGQEVILRCVPISNHLYFYWYRQILGQKVEFLVSFYNNEISEKSEIFDDQFSVERPDGSNFTLKIRSTKLEDSAMYFCASSGSGNYGYTFGSGTRLTVV.

The rearrangement uses TRBV30 and TRBJ2-4; TRBD2 aligns across 7 bases. There are 16 residues in the CDR3. After removal of 0 bases from V and 2 bases from J, the junction contained 7 bases not matched to a gene. Germline V lookup: CDR1 GTSNPN, CDR2 SVGIG (reference sequence). The CDR3 here is CAWSVHSGVTKNIQYF. DNA of the CDR3: TGTGCCTGGAGTGTACACAGCGGGGTAACCAAAAACATTCAGTACTTC.

The V and J genes are TRBV28 and TRBJ2-7; D unclear. CDR1 is MDHEN, CDR2 SYDVKM, per germline. Trimming left V 7 bases short and J 4 bases short, with 8 bases between. This CDR3 is built from 11 residues. CDR3 amino acids: CASTRKYEQYF. The DNA for the CDR3 is TGTGCCAGCACTAGAAAGTACGAGCAGTACTTC.

The chain is built from TRBV7-8 and TRBJ2-1, with TRBD1 identical over 7 bases. The trim removed 2 bases at V and 7 bases at J, leaving 5 bases unmatched. The CDR3 has 14 residues. Germline CDR1 SGHVS, CDR2 FQNEAQ. Here the CDR3 DNA reads TGTGCCAGCAGCTTAAACAGGGGAGATAATGAGCAGTTCTTC. Protein sequence: CASSLNRGDNEQFF.